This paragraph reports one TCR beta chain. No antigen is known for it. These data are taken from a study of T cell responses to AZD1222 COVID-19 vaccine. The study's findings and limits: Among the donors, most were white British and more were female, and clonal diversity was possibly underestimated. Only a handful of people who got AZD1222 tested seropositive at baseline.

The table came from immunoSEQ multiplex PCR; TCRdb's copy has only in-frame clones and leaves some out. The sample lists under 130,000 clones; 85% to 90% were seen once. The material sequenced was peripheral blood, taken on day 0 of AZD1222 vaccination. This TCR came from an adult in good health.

The CDR3 sequence is CALMGRSTYGYTF. CDR3 DNA sequence: TGTGCCTTAATGGGAAGATCGACCTATGGCTACACCTTC. The V call is TRBV28, the J call TRBJ1-2; the D is unclear. Trimming stripped 11 bases from V and 4 bases from J, with 17 bases between. Looked up from germline, CDR1 is MDHEN and CDR2 is SYDVKM. This CDR3 contains 13 residues.